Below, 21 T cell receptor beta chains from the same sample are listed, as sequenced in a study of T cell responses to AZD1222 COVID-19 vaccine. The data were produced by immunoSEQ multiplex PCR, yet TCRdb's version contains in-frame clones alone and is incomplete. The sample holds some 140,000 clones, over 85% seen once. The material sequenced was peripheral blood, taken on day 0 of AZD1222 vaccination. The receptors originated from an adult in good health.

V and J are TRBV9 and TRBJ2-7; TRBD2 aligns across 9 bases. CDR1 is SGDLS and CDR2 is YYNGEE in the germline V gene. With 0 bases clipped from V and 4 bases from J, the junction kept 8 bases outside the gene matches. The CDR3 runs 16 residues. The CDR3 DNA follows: TGTGCCAGCAGCGTAGCTCAGGCTAGCGGGATATACGAGCAGTACTTC. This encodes CASSVAQASGIYEQYF.

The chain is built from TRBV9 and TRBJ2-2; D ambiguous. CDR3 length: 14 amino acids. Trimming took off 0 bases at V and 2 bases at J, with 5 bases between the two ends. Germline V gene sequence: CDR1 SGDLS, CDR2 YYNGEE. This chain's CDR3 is CASSVAVNTGELFF. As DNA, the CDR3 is TGTGCCAGCAGCGTAGCGGTAAACACCGGGGAGCTGTTTTTT.

CDR3: CASSLNQNTGEDEQYF. The CDR3 coding sequence is TGTGCCAGCTCACTAAACCAAAATACAGGGGAAGACGAGCAGTACTTC. The chain couples TRBV18 to TRBJ2-7; 7 bases agree with TRBD1. With V trimmed by 4 bases and J by 5 bases, 14 bases remained unmatched. The CDR3 is 16 residues long. CDR1 and CDR2 from the germline V gene are KGHSH and LQKENI.

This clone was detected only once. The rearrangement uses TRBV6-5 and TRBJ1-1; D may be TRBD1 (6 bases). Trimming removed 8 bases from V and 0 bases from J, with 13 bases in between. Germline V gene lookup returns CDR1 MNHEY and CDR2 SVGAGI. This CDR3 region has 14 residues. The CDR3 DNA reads TGTGCCAGCCTGTCAGGGGTTTTGAACACTGAAGCTTTCTTT. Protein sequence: CASLSGVLNTEAFF.

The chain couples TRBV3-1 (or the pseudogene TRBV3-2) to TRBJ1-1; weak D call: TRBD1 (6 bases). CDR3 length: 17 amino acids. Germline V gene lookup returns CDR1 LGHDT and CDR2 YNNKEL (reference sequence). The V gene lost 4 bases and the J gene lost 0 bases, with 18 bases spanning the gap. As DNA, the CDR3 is TGTGCCAGCAGCCGGGTGGACAGCCCGAGTATGAACACTGAAGCTTTCTTT. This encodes CASSRVDSPSMNTEAFF.

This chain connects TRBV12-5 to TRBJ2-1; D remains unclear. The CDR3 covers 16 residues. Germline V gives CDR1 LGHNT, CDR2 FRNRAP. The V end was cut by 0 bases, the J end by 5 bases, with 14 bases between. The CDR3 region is CASGLVLNRKHNEQFF. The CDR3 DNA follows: TGTGCTAGTGGTTTGGTATTAAACAGAAAACACAATGAGCAGTTCTTC.

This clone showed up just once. CDR3 loop: CASSYTTGGLQVPQHF. CDR3 coding DNA: TGTGCCAGCAGTTACACTACAGGGGGACTCCAGGTACCCCAGCATTTT. The chain has TRBV6-6 and TRBJ1-5, with TRBD1 identical over 8 bases. J was trimmed by 10 bases and V by 2 bases; bases with no gene match: 13. There are 16 residues in the CDR3. Germline V gene data show CDR1 as MNHNY and CDR2 as SVGAGI (reference sequence).

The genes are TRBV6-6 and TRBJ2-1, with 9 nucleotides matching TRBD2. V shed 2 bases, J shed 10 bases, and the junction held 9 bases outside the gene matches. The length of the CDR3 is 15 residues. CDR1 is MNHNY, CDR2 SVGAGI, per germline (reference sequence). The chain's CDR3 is CASSYVVAGVGEQFF. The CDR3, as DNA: TGTGCCAGCAGTTACGTGGTAGCGGGAGTTGGGGAGCAGTTCTTC.

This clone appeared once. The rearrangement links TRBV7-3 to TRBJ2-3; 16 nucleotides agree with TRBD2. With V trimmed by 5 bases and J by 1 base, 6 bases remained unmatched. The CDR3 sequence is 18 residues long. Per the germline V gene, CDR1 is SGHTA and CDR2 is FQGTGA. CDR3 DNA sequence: TGTGCCAGCAGCCCGGGACTAGCGGGGGGGCGGGGCACAGATACGCAGTATTTT. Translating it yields CASSPGLAGGRGTDTQYF.

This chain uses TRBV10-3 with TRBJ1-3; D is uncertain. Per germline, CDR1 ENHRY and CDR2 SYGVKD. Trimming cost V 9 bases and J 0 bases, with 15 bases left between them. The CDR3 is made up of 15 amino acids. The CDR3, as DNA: TGTGCCATACTAATAAACAGAAGCTCTGGAAACACCATATATTTT. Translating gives CAILINRSSGNTIYF.

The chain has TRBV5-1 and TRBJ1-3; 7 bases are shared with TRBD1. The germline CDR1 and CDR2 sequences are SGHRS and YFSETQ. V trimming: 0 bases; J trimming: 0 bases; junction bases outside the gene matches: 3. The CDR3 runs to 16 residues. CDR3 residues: CASSLEGAGSGNTIYF. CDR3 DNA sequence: TGCGCCAGCAGCTTGGAGGGGGCAGGCTCTGGAAACACCATATATTTT.

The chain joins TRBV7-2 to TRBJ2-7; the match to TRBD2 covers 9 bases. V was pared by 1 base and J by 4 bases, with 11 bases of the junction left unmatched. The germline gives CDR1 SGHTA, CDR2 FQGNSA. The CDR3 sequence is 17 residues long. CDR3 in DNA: TGTGCCAGCAGCTTAGGGGGGCTGGCGGGGGGGCAGTACGAGCAGTACTTC. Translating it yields CASSLGGLAGGQYEQYF.

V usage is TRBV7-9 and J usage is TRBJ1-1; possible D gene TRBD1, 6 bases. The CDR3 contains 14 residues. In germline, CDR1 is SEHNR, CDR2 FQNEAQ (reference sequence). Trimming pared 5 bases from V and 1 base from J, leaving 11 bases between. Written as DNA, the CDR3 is TGTGCCAGCAGCATCTGGGGACAGAACACTGAAGCTTTCTTT. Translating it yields CASSIWGQNTEAFF.

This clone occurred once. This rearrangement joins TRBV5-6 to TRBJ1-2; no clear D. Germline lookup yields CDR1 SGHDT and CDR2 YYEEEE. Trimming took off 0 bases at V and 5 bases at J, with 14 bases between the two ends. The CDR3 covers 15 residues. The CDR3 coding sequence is TGTGCCAGCAGCTTGGTTCAGCTTGATCGTTATGGCTACACCTTC. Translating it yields CASSLVQLDRYGYTF. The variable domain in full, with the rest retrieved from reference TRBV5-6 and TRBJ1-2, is DAGVTQSPTHLIKTRGQQVTLRCSPKSGHDTVSWYQQALGQGPQFIFQYYEEEERQRGNFPDRFSGHQFPNYSSELNVNALLLGDSALYLCASSLVQLDRYGYTFGSGTRLTVV.

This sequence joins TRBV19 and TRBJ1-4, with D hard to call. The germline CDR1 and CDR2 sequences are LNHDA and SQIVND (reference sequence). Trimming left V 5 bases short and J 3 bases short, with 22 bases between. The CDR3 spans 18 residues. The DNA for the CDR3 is TGTGCCAGTAGTCCCGGACGGACCCTTGCCCCCTCTAATGAAAAACTGTTTTTT. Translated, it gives CASSPGRTLAPSNEKLFF.

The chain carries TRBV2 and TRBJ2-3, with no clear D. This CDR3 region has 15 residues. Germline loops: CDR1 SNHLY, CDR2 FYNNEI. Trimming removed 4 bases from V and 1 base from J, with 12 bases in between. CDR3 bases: TGTGCCAGCAGTGCCGATAGCCGGGGCACAGATACGCAGTATTTT. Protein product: CASSADSRGTDTQYF.

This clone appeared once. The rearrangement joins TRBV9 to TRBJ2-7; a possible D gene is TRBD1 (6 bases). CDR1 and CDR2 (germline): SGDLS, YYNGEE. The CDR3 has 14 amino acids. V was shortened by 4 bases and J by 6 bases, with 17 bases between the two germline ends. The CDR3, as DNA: TGTGCCAGCAGCCCCCGAATAGGGACACCCGAGCAGTACTTC. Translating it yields CASSPRIGTPEQYF.

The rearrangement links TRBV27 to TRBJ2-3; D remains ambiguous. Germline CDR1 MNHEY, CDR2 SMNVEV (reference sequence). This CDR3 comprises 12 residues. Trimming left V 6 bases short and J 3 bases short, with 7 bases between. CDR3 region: CASSHFTDTQYF. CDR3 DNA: TGTGCCAGCAGCCACTTTACAGATACGCAGTATTTT.

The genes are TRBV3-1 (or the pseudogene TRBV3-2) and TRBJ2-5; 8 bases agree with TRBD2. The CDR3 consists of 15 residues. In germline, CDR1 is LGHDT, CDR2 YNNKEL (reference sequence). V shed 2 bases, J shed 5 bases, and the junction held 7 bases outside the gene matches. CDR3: CASSQRGSGIETQYF. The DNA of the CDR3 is TGTGCCAGCAGCCAAAGAGGTAGCGGGATTGAGACCCAGTACTTC.

This CDR3 is CASSAGRDSSYEQYF. CDR3 nucleotides: TGTGCCAGCAGCGCGGGCCGGGACAGCTCCTACGAGCAGTACTTC. This chain uses TRBV9 with TRBJ2-7; TRBD1 matches 7 bases. The V gene end was trimmed by 3 bases and the J gene end by 0 bases; junction bases not matched to a gene: 6. Germline values: CDR1 SGDLS, CDR2 YYNGEE. The CDR3 runs 15 residues.

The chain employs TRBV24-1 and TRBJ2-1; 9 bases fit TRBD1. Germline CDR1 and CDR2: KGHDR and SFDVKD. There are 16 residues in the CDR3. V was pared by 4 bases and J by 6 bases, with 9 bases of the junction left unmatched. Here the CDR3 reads CATSDPGTGSGNEQFF. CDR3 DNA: TGTGCCACCAGTGACCCCGGGACAGGGAGTGGCAATGAGCAGTTCTTC.